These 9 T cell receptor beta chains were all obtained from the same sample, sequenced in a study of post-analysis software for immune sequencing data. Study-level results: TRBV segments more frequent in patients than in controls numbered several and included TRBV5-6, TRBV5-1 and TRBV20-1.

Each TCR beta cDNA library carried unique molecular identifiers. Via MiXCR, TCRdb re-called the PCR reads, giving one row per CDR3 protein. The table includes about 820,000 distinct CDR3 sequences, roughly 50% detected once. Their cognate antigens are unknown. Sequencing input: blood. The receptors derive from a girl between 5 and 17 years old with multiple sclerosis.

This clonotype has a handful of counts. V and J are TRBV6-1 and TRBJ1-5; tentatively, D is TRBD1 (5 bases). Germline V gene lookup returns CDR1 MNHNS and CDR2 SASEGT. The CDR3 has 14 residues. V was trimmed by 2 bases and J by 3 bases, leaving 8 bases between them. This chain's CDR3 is CASSEQGDNQPQHF. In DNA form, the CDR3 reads TGTGCCAGCAGTGAACAGGGTGACAATCAGCCCCAGCATTTT.

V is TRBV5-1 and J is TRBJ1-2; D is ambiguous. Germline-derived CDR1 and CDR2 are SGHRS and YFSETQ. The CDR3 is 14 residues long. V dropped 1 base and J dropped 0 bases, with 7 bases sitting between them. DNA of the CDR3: TGCGCCAGCAGCTTGAGGCAGCCTAACTATGGCTACACCTTC. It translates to CASSLRQPNYGYTF. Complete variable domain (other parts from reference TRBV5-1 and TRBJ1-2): KAGVTQTPRYLIKTRGQQVTLSCSPISGHRSVSWYQQTPGQGLQFLFEYFSETQRNKGNFPGRFSGRQFSNSRSEMNVSTLELGDSALYLCASSLRQPNYGYTFGSGTRLTVV.

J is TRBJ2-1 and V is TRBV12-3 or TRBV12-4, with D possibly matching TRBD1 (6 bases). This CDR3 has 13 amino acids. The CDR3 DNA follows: TGTGCTTCAGGGGAAAATACTAGCAATGAGCAGTTCTTC. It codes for CASGENTSNEQFF.

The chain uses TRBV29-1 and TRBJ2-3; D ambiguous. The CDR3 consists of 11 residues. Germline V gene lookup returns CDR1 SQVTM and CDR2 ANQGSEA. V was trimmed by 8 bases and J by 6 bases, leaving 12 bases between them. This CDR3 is CSLKRRDTQYF. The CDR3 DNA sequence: TGCAGCTTAAAGAGGCGTGATACGCAGTATTTT.

CDR3 nucleotide sequence: TGTGCCAGCAGCTTAAGCGAACCCCAGGCGCGGGGGAACTACGAGCAGTACTTC. Amino acid sequence: CASSLSEPQARGNYEQYF. V gene TRBV11-1 combines with J gene TRBJ2-7, with 7 bases aligning to TRBD2. Germline V gene lookup returns CDR1 SGHAT and CDR2 FQDESV (reference sequence). V shed 2 bases and J 3 bases; nucleotides not matched to a gene: 16. The CDR3 totals 18 residues.

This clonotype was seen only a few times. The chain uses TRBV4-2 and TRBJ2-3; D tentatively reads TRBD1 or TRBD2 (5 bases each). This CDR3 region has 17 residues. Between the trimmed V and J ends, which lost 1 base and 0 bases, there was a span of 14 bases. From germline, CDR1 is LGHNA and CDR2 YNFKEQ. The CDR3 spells CASSQVPGPSSTDTQYF. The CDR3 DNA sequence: TGTGCCAGCAGCCAAGTCCCGGGACCCTCTAGCACAGATACGCAGTATTTT.

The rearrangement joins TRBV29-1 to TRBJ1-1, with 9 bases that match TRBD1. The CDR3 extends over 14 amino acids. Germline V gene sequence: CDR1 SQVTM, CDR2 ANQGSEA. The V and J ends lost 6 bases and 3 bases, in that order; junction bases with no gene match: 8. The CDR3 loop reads CSVLLQGAYTEAFF. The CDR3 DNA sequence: TGCAGCGTCCTATTACAGGGGGCCTACACTGAAGCTTTCTTT.

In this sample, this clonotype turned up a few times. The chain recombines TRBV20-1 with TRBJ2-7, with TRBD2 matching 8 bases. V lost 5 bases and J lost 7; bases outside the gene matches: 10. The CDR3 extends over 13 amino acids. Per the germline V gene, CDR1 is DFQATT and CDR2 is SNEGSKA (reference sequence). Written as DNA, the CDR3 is TGCAGTGCTCCGGCAGCGGGGGCCAATGAGCAGTACTTC. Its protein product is CSAPAAGANEQYF.

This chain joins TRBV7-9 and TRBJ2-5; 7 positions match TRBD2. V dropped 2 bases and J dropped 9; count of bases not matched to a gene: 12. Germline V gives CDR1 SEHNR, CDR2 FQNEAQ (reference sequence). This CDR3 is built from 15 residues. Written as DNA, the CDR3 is TGTGCCAGCAGCTTAAGTCCTAGCGGTCATTTATCCCAGTACTTC. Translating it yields CASSLSPSGHLSQYF. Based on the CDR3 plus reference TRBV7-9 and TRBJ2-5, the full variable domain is DTGVSQNPRHKITKRGQNVTFRCDPISEHNRLYWYRQTLGQGPEFLTYFQNEAQLEKSRLLSDRFSAERPKGSFSTLEIQRTEQGDSAMYLCASSLSPSGHLSQYFGPGTRLLVL.